This TCR beta chain was recorded in a study of molecular identifiers for immune sequencing clone quantification. Listed TCR primers, together with previously described methods, were used for the bulk TCR libraries. One entry per CDR3 protein results from TCRdb running MiXCR on the PCR reads. The table records about 630,000 distinct CDR3 sequences, over 25% of them present only once. The germline CDR1 and CDR2 sequences are SQVTM and ANQGSEA. The CDR3 contains 17 residues. Sorting defined naive CD8 T cells as CD8+CD4-CCR7+CD45RA+. The table lists this clonotype with a few counts. Its antigen is not known. A read error is possible here, since a much larger clone lies one base away. Study outcomes and limitations: Shared barcodes on identical TCR molecules could underestimate the sizes of highly expanded clones. Naive cells had under 1% of molecules in clones above 20 RNA copies, effectors over 98%.

V usage is TRBV29-1 and J usage is TRBJ2-7; 14 bases align to TRBD2. The receptor's source is a human donor in good health. Some libraries in this study had Jurkat cell RNA spiked in. The sequencing input was naive CD8+ T cells from blood, with Jurkat cell RNA spiked in. Subset of the sample: FACS-sorted CD8+CD4-CCR7+CD45RA+ naive T cells. Here the CDR3 DNA reads TGCAGCGTTGAAGAAGGGACTAGCGGGAGTGGAGCCTACGATCAGTACTTC. Translation: CSVEEGTSGSGAYDQYF.